These 20 T cell receptor beta chains were sequenced from one sample in a study of cytomegalovirus exposure and HLA in healthy donors. The primer mix had 60 Vbeta and 13 Jbeta primers. Data came from immunoSEQ multiplex PCR; TCRdb stores just in-frame clones and leaves some out. Seen here are some 120,000 clones, about four fifths observed once, and the top ten hold roughly 12%. The specimen was PBMCs. These receptors came from a male donor in good health and CMV-seropositive.

This clone was found a few times. The CDR3 protein is CASSFTSGSYNEQFF. The DNA of the CDR3 is TGTGCCAGCAGTTTTACTAGCGGTTCCTACAATGAGCAGTTCTTC. V and J are TRBV28 and TRBJ2-1; the match to TRBD2 covers 8 bases. Germline CDR1 and CDR2: MDHEN and SYDVKM. V trimming: 3 bases; J trimming: 1 base; junction bases outside the gene matches: 2. The CDR3 is 15 amino acids.

This clone was picked up a small number of times. This rearrangement joins TRBV6-4 to TRBJ2-1; D possibly corresponds to TRBD2 (6 bases). The CDR3 is made up of 13 amino acids. V lost 4 bases, J lost 10 bases, and 14 bases lay in between. Germline CDR1 and CDR2: MRHNA and SNTAGT. This CDR3 is CASSAAQEGEQFF. Written as DNA, the CDR3 is TGTGCCAGCAGTGCCGCCCAGGAGGGCGAGCAGTTCTTC.

For the CDR3, the DNA is TGTGCCAGCAGCGACGACATTGGGGCCGTCCTCTACGAGCAGTACTTC. Amino acids: CASSDDIGAVLYEQYF. The chain has TRBV7-2 and TRBJ2-7, with D possibly TRBD1 on 5 matching bases. Deletions cut 5 bases from V and 3 bases from J, with 20 bases between. Germline V lookup: CDR1 SGHTA, CDR2 FQGNSA. The CDR3 is 16 residues long.

This chain uses TRBV6-5 with TRBJ2-7; 7 nucleotides line up with TRBD1. V shed 5 bases and J 2 bases; nucleotides not matched to a gene: 6. The germline V gene has CDR1 MNHEY and CDR2 SVGAGI. The CDR3 runs to 14 residues. The CDR3 region is CASSLDRFPYEQYF. As DNA, the CDR3 is TGTGCCAGCAGTCTGGACAGGTTTCCCTACGAGCAGTACTTC.

The chain carries TRBV28 and TRBJ1-2; 9 bases align to TRBD1. V gave up 4 bases and J gave up 7 bases; unmatched junction bases: 13. Germline CDR1 is MDHEN and CDR2 is SYDVKM. This CDR3 is 16 amino acids long. The CDR3, as DNA: TGTGCCAGCAGTTCATCCCCTACAGGGGGCTTGGGTGGCTACACCTTC. Translating it yields CASSSSPTGGLGGYTF.

In its sample, this clone was seen a few times. This chain joins TRBV30 and TRBJ2-5; D gene ambiguous. CDR1 and CDR2 from the germline V gene are GTSNPN and SVGIG (reference sequence). Trimming took 0 bases from V and 0 from J, leaving 14 bases between them. The CDR3 spans 16 residues. CDR3 bases: TGTGCCTGGAGTGTATCTACAGCTATTTACCAAGAGACCCAGTACTTC. Encoded protein: CAWSVSTAIYQETQYF.

V and J are TRBV6-6 and TRBJ2-5; D is unresolved. The DNA end is more similar to TRBJ2-7, so the J call may be wrong. Germline loops: CDR1 MNHNY, CDR2 SVGAGI (reference sequence). CDR3 length: 11 amino acids. The CDR3: CASSSTHEQYF. In DNA form, the CDR3 reads TGTGCCAGCAGTTCTACTCACGAGCAGTACTTC.

The V gene is TRBV7-9, the J gene TRBJ2-7; D perhaps matches TRBD2 (5 bases). Per the germline V gene, CDR1 is SEHNR and CDR2 is FQNEAQ (reference sequence). This CDR3 comprises 18 residues. Trimming removed 1 base from V and 11 bases from J, with 30 bases in between. Here the CDR3 reads CASSLVAGVAKYSGSEYF. The CDR3 DNA reads TGTGCCAGCAGCTTAGTCGCGGGTGTGGCCAAGTATAGTGGGTCGGAGTACTTC.

The rearrangement uses TRBV18 and TRBJ2-2, with 7 bases fitting TRBD1. The germline V gene encodes CDR1 KGHSH and CDR2 LQKENI. V was clipped by 6 bases and J by 2 bases; unmatched bases: 9. There are 16 residues in the CDR3. For the CDR3, the DNA is TGTGCCAGCTCGCCCGGGACAGAAATTAACACCGGGGAGCTGTTTTTT. It specifies CASSPGTEINTGELFF.

This chain links TRBV28 with TRBJ2-5; 12 bases align to TRBD2. Germline V gene lookup returns CDR1 MDHEN and CDR2 SYDVKM. The CDR3 spans 18 residues. With V trimmed by 5 bases and J by 8 bases, 18 bases remained unmatched. This chain's CDR3 is CASSINRGRELAGGTQYF. The CDR3 DNA is TGTGCCAGCAGTATCAACAGGGGGAGGGAACTAGCGGGAGGAACCCAGTACTTC.

This rearrangement joins TRBV4-3 to TRBJ2-1, with 9 bases that match TRBD2. V shed 0 bases and J 6 bases; nucleotides not matched to a gene: 9. CDR1 and CDR2 (germline): LGHNA, YSLEER. The CDR3 is made up of 17 amino acids. The CDR3 nucleotides read TGCGCCAGCAGCCAAGATTCTTGGCGGGAGGGCCCCAATGAGCAGTTCTTC. Encoded protein: CASSQDSWREGPNEQFF.

The J gene is TRBJ2-7, the V gene TRBV9; 11 positions match TRBD2. Trimming at V came to 0 bases and at J to 6 bases, leaving 5 bases not matched to a gene. There are 15 residues in the CDR3. Per the germline V gene, CDR1 is SGDLS and CDR2 is YYNGEE. The CDR3 DNA reads TGTGCCAGCAGCGTAGACTTAGCGGGAGGGTCCGAGCAGTACTTC. As protein: CASSVDLAGGSEQYF.

Concerning this clone: A junction end diverges from the germline sequence, so it may reflect a read error. The chain couples TRBV5-1 to TRBJ2-6; weak D call: TRBD1 (5 bases). Looked up from germline, CDR1 is SGHRS and CDR2 is YFSETQ. The CDR3 runs 15 residues. In nucleotides, the CDR3 is TGCGCCAGCAGCTGGGGCGACTCTGGGGCCAACGGCCTGACTTTC. This gives the protein CASSWGDSGANGLTF.

The chain recombines TRBV18 with TRBJ2-1; 10 positions agree with TRBD2. The germline V gene has CDR1 KGHSH and CDR2 LQKENI. The V segment lost 3 bases and the J segment 6 bases; nucleotides outside the gene matches: 8. The CDR3 has 16 amino acids. DNA of the CDR3: TGTGCCAGCTCACCCTACCCTAGCGGGGGTAGCAATGAGCAGTTCTTC. Translated: CASSPYPSGGSNEQFF.

J is TRBJ2-7 and V is TRBV7-8; D perhaps matches TRBD2 (5 bases). The germline gives CDR1 SGHVS, CDR2 FQNEAQ. Trimming took 1 base from V and 9 from J, leaving 13 bases between them. This CDR3 comprises 13 residues. The CDR3, as DNA: TGTGCCAGCAGCTTAGATTTGGGCAGCGGGCAGTACTTC. Translating gives CASSLDLGSGQYF.

V usage is TRBV7-3 and J usage is TRBJ2-7; D possibly corresponds to TRBD2 (5 bases). Per the germline V gene, CDR1 is SGHTA and CDR2 is FQGTGA. This CDR3 is built from 14 residues. Trimming shortened V by 5 bases and J by 0 bases, and 11 bases separated the two germline ends. The CDR3 nucleotides are TGTGCCAGCAGCCCCCACAGCGGCTCCTACGAGCAGTACTTC. Its protein is CASSPHSGSYEQYF.

The chain recombines TRBV6-6 with TRBJ1-4; the match to TRBD1 covers 9 bases. Germline CDR1 MNHNY, CDR2 SVGAGI (reference sequence). The length of the CDR3 is 12 residues. The CDR3 region is CAGGTGNEKLFF. CDR3 DNA sequence: TGTGCTGGGGGGACAGGGAATGAAAAACTGTTTTTT.

This chain connects TRBV15 to TRBJ2-3, with 7 nucleotides matching TRBD1. J gave up 3 bases and V 5 bases, and 8 bases lay outside the gene matches. Germline V gives CDR1 LNHNV, CDR2 YYDKDF (reference sequence). The CDR3 consists of 15 residues. The CDR3 spells CATSQDRVPTDTQYF. The CDR3 DNA reads TGTGCCACCAGCCAAGACAGGGTCCCGACAGATACGCAGTATTTT.

J is TRBJ1-2 and V is TRBV4-2; D gene unclear. The CDR3 runs 17 residues. Germline V gives CDR1 LGHNA, CDR2 YNFKEQ. V lost 4 bases and J lost 1, with 19 bases in between. CDR3 nucleotides: TGTGCCAGCAGCCTCACTACGGCCCGGTCAATTAACTATGGCTACACCTTC. This encodes CASSLTTARSINYGYTF.

Worth noting for this clone: No conserved phenylalanine or tryptophan is present at the end of the CDR3, so a read error is the likely explanation. This chain links TRBV5-1 with TRBJ2-7; a possible D gene is TRBD2 (6 bases). This CDR3 spans 14 amino acids. V was clipped by 4 bases and J by 5 bases, with 16 bases between them. In germline, CDR1 is SGHRS, CDR2 YFSETQ. The CDR3 DNA reads TGCGCCAGCAGCAGGGACTCACAAGGGAACGAGCAGTACCTC. Amino acids: CASSRDSQGNEQYL.